Listed here is a single T cell receptor beta chain. The antigen is not known. The TCR beta cDNA libraries carried unique molecular identifiers. T cells numbering about 1 to 11 million yielded 450,000 to 600,000 cDNA molecules. TCRdb reprocessed the PCR reads with MiXCR, giving one entry per CDR3 protein. This table holds hundreds of thousands of distinct CDR3 sequences, 25% to 30% found once. The source of the sample is a study of post-analysis software for immune sequencing data. Study-wide context: As for disease course, relapsing-remitting, secondary progressive and progressive-relapsing multiple sclerosis were all included.

The CDR3 consists of 16 residues. Germline lookup yields CDR1 SNHLY and CDR2 FYNNEI. V was clipped by 7 bases and J by 4 bases, with 20 bases between them. Study-level points and caveats: Co-batched samples clustered tightly together by F measure. The five TRBV segments detected at higher frequency in patients than in controls included TRBV5-6, TRBV5-1 and TRBV20-1. Multiple sclerosis patients had significantly lower normalized Chao1 diversity than controls.

Sequencing input: blood. The TCR originated in a girl aged 10 to 17 with multiple sclerosis. The chain carries TRBV2 and TRBJ1-5; D perhaps matches TRBD1 (5 bases). For the CDR3, the DNA is TGTGCCAGCACCGAGGGCAGGGAAAGAAGAAATCAGCCCCAGCATTTT. Its protein product is CASTEGRERRNQPQHF.